A single sample gave rise to the 31 T cell receptor beta chains below, sequenced in a study of early T cells in non-severe SARS-CoV-2 infection. MiXCR, run by TCRdb on the 5' RACE reads, gives a single entry per CDR3 protein. Of 75,000 to 80,000 distinct CDR3 sequences listed, roughly 16% are singletons. Sequencing was performed on whole blood. The receptors were sampled from an adult who was a healthcare worker with PCR-confirmed SARS-CoV-2 infection or an uninfected control (not recorded which).

This clonotype was counted between two and nine times. This chain connects TRBV6-6 to TRBJ1-3; D unclear. This CDR3 comprises 15 residues. Germline lookup yields CDR1 MNHNY and CDR2 SVGAGI (reference sequence). V dropped 0 bases and J dropped 0 bases, with 6 bases sitting between them. CDR3 nucleotide sequence: TGTGCCAGCAGTTACTCGGCCAGCTCTGGAAACACCATATATTTT. Residues: CASSYSASSGNTIYF.

The table lists this clonotype with a few counts. The V and J genes are TRBV12-5 and TRBJ2-1; TRBD2 aligns across 8 bases. The V gene end was trimmed by 7 bases and the J gene end by 7 bases; junction bases not matched to a gene: 12. This CDR3 has 15 amino acids. Germline CDR1 reads LGHNT; CDR2 reads FRNRAP. The CDR3 region is CASAAGLAGGNEQFF. The CDR3 DNA sequence: TGTGCTAGTGCCGCGGGGCTAGCGGGTGGGAATGAGCAGTTCTTC.

This rearrangement joins TRBV7-9 to TRBJ2-5, with 10 bases identical to TRBD1. Germline V lookup: CDR1 SEHNR, CDR2 FQNEAQ (reference sequence). V lost 6 bases and J lost 3; bases outside the gene matches: 1. The CDR3 is made up of 13 amino acids. CDR3 bases: TGTGCCAGCAGGGACAGGGGGAAAGAGACCCAGTACTTC. Translated, it gives CASRDRGKETQYF.

This clonotype was detected many times. This chain joins TRBV7-9 and TRBJ2-7; tentative D call: TRBD2 (6 bases). There are 13 residues in the CDR3. The V and J ends lost 5 bases and 4 bases respectively, with 12 bases between them. Germline V gene sequence: CDR1 SEHNR, CDR2 FQNEAQ (reference sequence). The CDR3 DNA is TGTGCCAGCAGCCTGGCGGAGGGGTACGAGCAGTACTTC. This encodes CASSLAEGYEQYF.

This sequence joins TRBV7-2 and TRBJ2-2; 10 bases match TRBD2. The J segment lost 0 bases and the V segment lost 8 bases, leaving 9 bases of the junction unmatched. The CDR3 covers 17 residues. Germline CDR1 SGHTA, CDR2 FQGNSA. The CDR3 nucleotides read TGTGCCAGCGGTTTGGGACTAGCGATCGCGAACACCGGGGAGCTGTTTTTT. This codes for CASGLGLAIANTGELFF.

The chain links TRBV20-1 to TRBJ1-1; D might be TRBD1 (5 bases). V gave up 3 bases and J gave up 5 bases, with 16 bases separating them. This CDR3 is built from 14 residues. Germline V CDR1 and CDR2: DFQATT, SNEGSKA (reference sequence). CDR3 sequence (DNA): TGCAGTGCTAGGACGGACCCCGGGGGGACTGAAGCTTTCTTT. Residues: CSARTDPGGTEAFF.

The chain employs TRBV18 and TRBJ1-3, with D unresolved. This CDR3 is built from 17 residues. Germline CDR1 and CDR2: KGHSH and LQKENI. Between the trimmed V and J ends, which lost 4 bases and 0 bases, there was a span of 16 bases. CDR3 DNA: TGTGCCAGCTCACGCTCGTTTAGAGGGCACTCTGGAAACACCATATATTTT. It is translated as CASSRSFRGHSGNTIYF.

The CDR3: CSARGPAGAALAKNIQYF. For the CDR3, the DNA is TGCAGTGCTAGAGGTCCCGCGGGAGCAGCACTAGCCAAAAACATTCAGTACTTC. V gene TRBV20-1 combines with J gene TRBJ2-4, with 7 bases lining up with TRBD2. This CDR3 region has 18 residues. CDR1 is DFQATT, CDR2 SNEGSKA, per germline (reference sequence). The trim removed 1 base at V and 0 bases at J, leaving 12 bases unmatched.

This clonotype has more than one count but fewer than ten. This chain joins TRBV7-9 and TRBJ2-2; D not resolved. V lost 2 bases, J lost 0 bases, and 7 bases lay in between. This CDR3 is 15 amino acids long. Germline lookup yields CDR1 SEHNR and CDR2 FQNEAQ (reference sequence). CDR3 protein: CASSLMGTNTGELFF. The CDR3 DNA reads as TGTGCCAGCAGCTTAATGGGGACGAACACCGGGGAGCTGTTTTTT.

The rearrangement uses TRBV28 and TRBJ2-1, with D possibly matching TRBD2 (5 bases). Germline V gene data show CDR1 as MDHEN and CDR2 as SYDVKM. The V gene lost 6 bases and the J gene lost 9 bases, with 12 bases spanning the gap. This CDR3 region has 12 residues. The CDR3 nucleotides are TGTGCCAGCAGGTCCCTGGGGAGTGAGCAGTTCTTC. This sequence encodes CASRSLGSEQFF.

This clonotype came up many times. This sequence joins TRBV2 and TRBJ1-6; D call uncertain. V lost 2 bases and J 7 bases, leaving 15 bases between the germline ends. This CDR3 has 16 residues. CDR1 is SNHLY, CDR2 FYNNEI, per germline. CDR3 sequence (DNA): TGTGCCAGCAGTGAATGGGCAGCCTCGGACAATTCACCCCTCCACTTT. Its protein is CASSEWAASDNSPLHF.

This clonotype has ten or more counts. V is TRBV18 and J is TRBJ2-1; no clear D gene. This CDR3 has 12 residues. The germline CDR1 and CDR2 sequences are KGHSH and LQKENI. Trimming removed 2 bases at V and 7 bases at J, with 6 bases between. DNA of the CDR3: TGTGCCAGCTCACCAGAAGGGAATGAGCAGTTCTTC. Translation: CASSPEGNEQFF.

The chain employs TRBV10-2 and TRBJ1-2; D is unresolved. Germline loops: CDR1 WSHSY, CDR2 SAAADI. The CDR3 runs to 11 residues. The CDR3 loop reads CAPKARRGYTF. CDR3 coding DNA: TGCGCTCCTAAGGCACGGCGCGGCTACACCTTC.

The gene calls are TRBV6-6 and TRBJ2-7, with 12 positions matching TRBD1. The CDR3 is made up of 14 amino acids. The germline V gene encodes CDR1 MNHNY and CDR2 SVGAGI (reference sequence). The J segment lost 6 bases and the V segment lost 6 bases, leaving 6 bases of the junction unmatched. This chain's CDR3 is CASSTGTGGSEQYF. CDR3 coding DNA: TGTGCCAGCAGCACCGGGACAGGGGGCAGCGAGCAGTACTTC.

This clonotype was found a few times. The rearrangement joins TRBV19 to TRBJ2-2; no clear D gene. V lost 0 bases to trimming and J lost 1 base, with 6 bases between them. CDR1 LNHDA and CDR2 SQIVND come from the germline V gene (reference sequence). The CDR3 sequence is 15 residues long. As DNA, the CDR3 is TGTGCCAGTAGTATAGATCGCCGGAACACCGGGGAGCTGTTTTTT. Translating it yields CASSIDRRNTGELFF. Full variable domain (rest looked up from reference TRBV19 and TRBJ2-2): DGGITQSPKYLFRKEGQNVTLSCEQNLNHDAMYWYRQDPGQGLRLIYYSQIVNDFQKGDIAEGYSVSREKKESFPLTVTSAQKNPTAFYLCASSIDRRNTGELFFGEGSRLTVL.

The rearrangement links TRBV11-3 to TRBJ2-1; D perhaps matches TRBD1 (5 bases). This CDR3 comprises 15 residues. Germline CDR1 SGHNT, CDR2 YENEEA. V was trimmed by 6 bases and J by 3 bases, leaving 15 bases between them. The CDR3: CASSPSRQYYNEQFF. CDR3 nucleotides: TGTGCCAGCAGTCCTTCCAGACAGTACTACAATGAGCAGTTCTTC.

In its sample, this clonotype was seen a few times. The chain couples TRBV5-1 to TRBJ2-7; D might be TRBD1 or TRBD2, each matching 5 bases. V lost 0 bases and J 2 bases, leaving 12 bases between the germline ends. This CDR3 has 15 amino acids. CDR1 and CDR2 from the germline V gene are SGHRS and YFSETQ. The CDR3, as DNA: TGCGCCAGCAGCTTGGAATCGGGGCCCCCCTACGAGCAGTACTTC. It yields the protein CASSLESGPPYEQYF.

In this sample, this clonotype turned up a few times. The chain links TRBV11-2 to TRBJ2-3; D remains ambiguous. This CDR3 comprises 14 residues. Germline CDR1 is SGHAT and CDR2 is FQNNGV. Trimming stripped 1 base from V and 2 bases from J, with 7 bases between. CDR3 sequence (DNA): TGTGCCAGCAGCTTAGGGATTCACACAGATACGCAGTATTTT. This encodes CASSLGIHTDTQYF.

This clonotype was counted between two and nine times. This chain uses TRBV6-2 or TRBV6-3 with TRBJ1-6; 8 bases match TRBD1. The trim removed 6 bases at V and 9 bases at J, leaving 7 bases unmatched. Germline V gene sequence: CDR1 MNHEY, CDR2 SVGEGT. The length of the CDR3 is 14 residues. In nucleotides, the CDR3 is TGTGCCAGCAGATCACAGGGGGAAGGTTCACCCCTCCACTTT. It codes for CASRSQGEGSPLHF.

This clonotype was seen repeatedly, ten times or more. The chain recombines TRBV12-3 or TRBV12-4 with TRBJ1-2; D is possibly TRBD1 (5 bases). The CDR3 is made up of 12 amino acids. V lost 1 base to trimming and J lost 6 bases, with 6 bases between them. The CDR3 sequence: CASSLGGDGYTF. Written as DNA, the CDR3 is TGTGCCAGCAGTTTAGGAGGGGATGGCTACACCTTC.

This clonotype was found a few times. The rearrangement joins TRBV3-1 to TRBJ1-2; D perhaps matches TRBD1 (5 bases). The germline V gene encodes CDR1 LGHDT and CDR2 YNNKEL (reference sequence). The CDR3 loop spans 14 amino acids. The V end lost 5 bases, the J end lost 0 bases, and 10 bases lay between the germline ends. CDR3 nucleotide sequence: TGTGCCAGCAGCTCCAGGGATTCTAACTATGGCTACACCTTC. It codes for CASSSRDSNYGYTF. Complete variable domain (other parts from reference TRBV3-1 and TRBJ1-2): DTAVSQTPKYLVTQMGNDKSIKCEQNLGHDTMYWYKQDSKKFLKIMFSYNNKELIINETVPNRFSPKSPDKAHLNLHINSLELGDSAVYFCASSSRDSNYGYTFGSGTRLTVV.

The table lists this clonotype with a few counts. The rearrangement links TRBV4-1 to TRBJ2-7, with a weak D call TRBD2 (6 bases). This CDR3 has 15 amino acids. Trimming took off 0 bases at V and 2 bases at J, with 11 bases between the two ends. From germline, CDR1 is MGHRA and CDR2 YSYEKL. This CDR3 is CASSQEAGLTYEQYF. The CDR3 coding sequence is TGCGCCAGCAGCCAAGAGGCGGGGCTGACCTACGAGCAGTACTTC.

This clonotype showed up just a few times. The rearrangement links TRBV13 to TRBJ1-5; 7 bases match TRBD1. V lost 5 bases to trimming and J lost 6 bases; unmatched junction nucleotides: 7. The CDR3 has 14 residues. Per the germline V gene, CDR1 is PRHDT and CDR2 is FYEKMQ (reference sequence). The CDR3: CASSRQGNPQPQHF. DNA for the CDR3: TGTGCCAGCAGCCGACAGGGCAATCCTCAGCCCCAGCATTTT.

In its sample, this clonotype was seen a few times. The chain has TRBV24-1 and TRBJ2-1; D gene uncertain. The CDR3 covers 13 residues. The V end lost 2 bases, the J end lost 3 bases, and 4 bases lay between the germline ends. Germline V lookup: CDR1 KGHDR, CDR2 SFDVKD. The CDR3 region is CATSDYSYNEQFF. In DNA form, the CDR3 reads TGTGCCACCAGTGATTACAGCTACAATGAGCAGTTCTTC.

This clonotype was recorded a few times. This rearrangement joins TRBV7-9 to TRBJ2-1; 9 nucleotides match TRBD2. With 4 bases clipped from V and 4 bases from J, the junction kept 8 bases outside the gene matches. Germline CDR1 is SEHNR and CDR2 is FQNEAQ (reference sequence). This CDR3 spans 16 amino acids. CDR3 sequence (DNA): TGTGCCAGCAGCTACCCGCCGCTAGCGGGATACAATGAGCAGTTCTTC. It is translated as CASSYPPLAGYNEQFF.

In this sample, this clonotype turned up many times. The rearrangement links TRBV6-5 to TRBJ2-1; 7 positions agree with TRBD2. V gave up 2 bases and J gave up 2 bases; unmatched junction bases: 9. The CDR3 has 17 amino acids. The germline CDR1 and CDR2 sequences are MNHEY and SVGAGI. CDR3 nucleotides: TGTGCCAGCAGTTACCTTGGTACGGGGGGTACCTACAATGAGCAGTTCTTC. Translated, it gives CASSYLGTGGTYNEQFF.

This clonotype was recorded a few times. The rearrangement links TRBV14 to TRBJ2-6; 8 bases fit TRBD2. Germline loops: CDR1 SGHDN, CDR2 FVKESK. This CDR3 has 18 amino acids. The junction had 8 bases not matched to a gene; V was cut back by 4 bases and J by 0 bases. CDR3 region: CASSPRGGRYSGANVLTF. CDR3 coding DNA: TGTGCCAGCAGCCCCCGGGGGGGGCGTTACTCTGGGGCCAACGTCCTGACTTTC.

This clonotype was observed a handful of times. This chain connects TRBV3-1 to TRBJ1-5, with no clear D. CDR1 and CDR2 from the germline V gene are LGHDT and YNNKEL (reference sequence). The CDR3 runs 14 residues. Trimming shortened V by 2 bases and J by 7 bases, and 12 bases separated the two germline ends. CDR3 nucleotide sequence: TGTGCCAGCAGCCAATTGGGATTCGGGCAGCCCCAGCATTTT. Protein sequence: CASSQLGFGQPQHF.

This clonotype was counted only a few times. CDR3 amino acids: CASTRVYSNQPQHF. The CDR3 region has the DNA TGTGCCAGCACCAGGGTCTATAGCAATCAGCCCCAGCATTTT. V and J are TRBV28 and TRBJ1-5; D is possibly TRBD1 (5 bases). CDR1 is MDHEN, CDR2 SYDVKM, per germline. The V end lost 7 bases, the J end lost 0 bases, and 10 bases lay between the germline ends. CDR3 size: 14 residues.

This clonotype was recorded a few times. This chain joins TRBV28 and TRBJ2-1; the D gene could be TRBD1 or TRBD2 (5 bases each). V lost 3 bases and J 4 bases, leaving 10 bases between the germline ends. The CDR3 spans 14 residues. CDR1 and CDR2 from the germline V gene are MDHEN and SYDVKM. In nucleotides, the CDR3 is TGTGCCAGCAGTTTGGGGGTAGTTTACAATGAGCAGTTCTTC. It encodes CASSLGVVYNEQFF.

At least ten counts were recorded for this clonotype. The chain links TRBV10-3 to TRBJ1-5; maybe TRBD1 (6 bases). CDR1 is ENHRY and CDR2 is SYGVKD in the germline V gene. The V gene lost 6 bases and the J gene lost 5 bases, with 11 bases spanning the gap. This CDR3 region has 13 residues. CDR3 region: CAIRDSEHQPQHF. The DNA for the CDR3 is TGTGCCATCAGGGACAGTGAACATCAGCCCCAGCATTTT.